The 28 T cell receptor beta chains below were found in one sample sequenced in a study of T cell responses to AZD1222 COVID-19 vaccine. Libraries were prepared by immunoSEQ multiplex PCR; TCRdb keeps only in-frame clonotypes and omits some of them. Of tens of thousands of clones in the sample, 90% were seen once. Sequenced material: peripheral blood, taken on day 0 of AZD1222 vaccination. The source is an adult in good health.

This chain links TRBV27 with TRBJ1-4; no definite D call. The germline V gene has CDR1 MNHEY and CDR2 SMNVEV (reference sequence). Trimming took off 4 bases at V and 8 bases at J, with 14 bases between the two ends. CDR3 length equals 14 residues. The CDR3 here is CASSSALRAEKLFF. The CDR3 coding sequence is TGTGCCAGCAGTTCGGCTTTGAGGGCCGAAAAACTGTTTTTT.

The gene calls are TRBV5-1 and TRBJ1-1; D gene ambiguous. CDR1 SGHRS and CDR2 YFSETQ come from the germline V gene. The CDR3 length is 13 residues. V was cut by 2 bases and J by 0 bases, with 5 bases left in between. The CDR3: CASSFRVNTEAFF. CDR3 coding DNA: TGCGCCAGCAGCTTTAGGGTGAACACTGAAGCTTTCTTT.

The chain uses TRBV7-2 and TRBJ1-2; D is uncertain. Between the trimmed V and J ends, which lost 1 base and 2 bases, there was a span of 14 bases. CDR3 size: 16 residues. Germline V gene lookup returns CDR1 SGHTA and CDR2 FQGNSA. CDR3 residues: CASSLVTGQANYGYTF. DNA for the CDR3: TGTGCCAGCAGCTTAGTAACGGGTCAGGCAAACTATGGCTACACCTTC.

V usage is TRBV4-1 and J usage is TRBJ2-7; tentatively, D is TRBD1 (5 bases). Trimming pared 2 bases from V and 1 base from J, leaving 6 bases between. Germline V gene lookup returns CDR1 MGHRA and CDR2 YSYEKL. CDR3 size: 13 residues. CDR3 nucleotides: TGCGCCAGCAGCCAATCAGGGTCCTACGAGCAGTACTTC. This gives the protein CASSQSGSYEQYF.

This clone was counted once. The J gene is TRBJ2-5, the V gene TRBV3-1 (or the pseudogene TRBV3-2); 10 bases line up with TRBD1. The trim removed 2 bases at V and 5 bases at J, leaving 14 bases unmatched. The CDR3 spans 18 residues. Germline loops: CDR1 LGHDT, CDR2 YNNKEL (reference sequence). This CDR3 reads CASSQRAPTGGRGETQYF. The CDR3 DNA reads TGTGCCAGCAGCCAAAGAGCTCCGACAGGGGGCCGCGGGGAGACCCAGTACTTC.

This rearrangement joins TRBV27 to TRBJ1-1; D gene uncertain. This CDR3 spans 13 amino acids. V was shortened by 5 bases and J by 5 bases, with 12 bases between the two germline ends. Germline V gene lookup returns CDR1 MNHEY and CDR2 SMNVEV (reference sequence). The CDR3: CASSLMVGTEAFF. As DNA, the CDR3 is TGTGCCAGCAGTCTCATGGTGGGTACTGAAGCTTTCTTT.

Of note for this clone: Other DNA sequences within the sample encode an identical CDR3. The chain has TRBV3-1 (or the pseudogene TRBV3-2) and TRBJ1-3, with D unclear. The CDR3 extends over 12 amino acids. The germline V and J ends were trimmed by 1 base and 4 bases, with 2 bases remaining between them. The germline CDR1 and CDR2 sequences are LGHDT and YNNKEL (reference sequence). CDR3: CASSQGGNTIYF. The CDR3 region has the DNA TGTGCCAGCAGCCAAGGGGGAAACACCATATATTTT.

The chain has TRBV11-3 and TRBJ2-1; 11 nucleotides agree with TRBD2. V lost 6 bases to trimming and J lost 9 bases; unmatched junction nucleotides: 16. The CDR3 runs to 17 residues. Germline V gene lookup returns CDR1 SGHNT and CDR2 YENEEA. The CDR3 reads CASRPTSGGQERCEQFF. The CDR3 region has the DNA TGTGCCAGCAGACCCACTAGCGGGGGCCAAGAAAGATGTGAGCAGTTCTTC. The entire variable domain, with the rest obtained from reference TRBV11-3 and TRBJ2-1, is as follows: EAGVVQSPRYKIIEKKQPVAFWCNPISGHNTLYWYLQNLGQGPELLIRYENEEAVDDSQLPKDRFSAERLKGVDSTLKIQPAELGDSAVYLCASRPTSGGQERCEQFFGPGTRLTVL.

V and J are TRBV6-5 and TRBJ1-2, with D possibly being TRBD1 (6 bases). The CDR3 has 15 amino acids. Germline V lookup: CDR1 MNHEY, CDR2 SVGAGI. Trimming took 5 bases from V and 4 from J, leaving 17 bases between them. CDR3 protein: CASSLKGTSSYGYTF. CDR3 in DNA: TGTGCCAGCAGTCTAAAGGGGACATCCAGCTATGGCTACACCTTC.

J is TRBJ2-7 and V is TRBV3-1 (or the pseudogene TRBV3-2); TRBD1 or TRBD2 may be the D gene (5 bases each). Germline values: CDR1 LGHDT, CDR2 YNNKEL (reference sequence). CDR3 length: 14 residues. With 1 base removed from V and 4 bases from J, the gap between germline ends came to 11 bases. For the CDR3, the DNA is TGTGCCAGCAGCCAAGTCGGGGCCCTTTACGAGCAGTACTTC. Its protein is CASSQVGALYEQYF.

The chain couples TRBV5-1 to TRBJ2-5, with no clear D. The V gene lost 4 bases and the J gene lost 1 base, with 14 bases spanning the gap. Germline CDR1 reads SGHRS; CDR2 reads YFSETQ. This CDR3 has 15 amino acids. CDR3 nucleotides: TGCGCCAGCAGCATATACCGTTCCCCCCAAGAGACCCAGTACTTC. This encodes CASSIYRSPQETQYF. The full variable domain, its missing parts supplied by reference TRBV5-1 and TRBJ2-5, is KAGVTQTPRYLIKTRGQQVTLSCSPISGHRSVSWYQQTPGQGLQFLFEYFSETQRNKGNFPGRFSGRQFSNSRSEMNVSTLELGDSALYLCASSIYRSPQETQYFGPGTRLLVL.

The genes are TRBV9 and TRBJ1-5, with a possible D match to TRBD1 (5 bases). The germline V gene has CDR1 SGDLS and CDR2 YYNGEE. The CDR3 spans 12 residues. The V end was cut by 5 bases, the J end by 6 bases, with 9 bases between. CDR3 protein: CASSKGFQPQHF. Here the CDR3 DNA reads TGTGCCAGCAGTAAGGGGTTTCAGCCCCAGCATTTT.

The rearrangement uses TRBV7-9 and TRBJ1-1; D is perhaps TRBD1 (5 bases). Deletions cut 1 base from V and 10 bases from J, with 10 bases between. The germline gives CDR1 SEHNR, CDR2 FQNEAQ (reference sequence). This CDR3 spans 12 amino acids. This chain's CDR3 is CASSLVGQGAFF. The CDR3 DNA reads TGTGCCAGCAGCTTAGTCGGTCAGGGAGCTTTCTTT. Full variable domain (rest looked up from reference TRBV7-9 and TRBJ1-1): DTGVSQNPRHKITKRGQNVTFRCDPISEHNRLYWYRQTLGQGPEFLTYFQNEAQLEKSRLLSDRFSAERPKGSFSTLEIQRTEQGDSAMYLCASSLVGQGAFFGQGTRLTVV.

This clone was counted a few times. The chain joins TRBV10-2 to TRBJ2-7; tentative D call: TRBD1 (6 bases). The germline V and J ends were trimmed by 6 bases and 2 bases, with 14 bases remaining between them. This CDR3 has 14 residues. The germline CDR1 and CDR2 sequences are WSHSY and SAAADI. CDR3 sequence (DNA): TGCGCCAGCAGGGAAGGGGGATCGACCTACGAGCAGTACTTC. Residues: CASREGGSTYEQYF.

This clone was detected only a few times. V usage is TRBV7-8 and J usage is TRBJ1-2; 8 bases are a match to TRBD1. The CDR3 is made up of 14 amino acids. Looked up from germline, CDR1 is SGHVS and CDR2 is FQNEAQ. The ends lost 3 bases at V and 7 bases at J; junction bases unmatched: 7. The CDR3 bases are TGTGCCAGCAGCTTCACGGACAGGGCGGTTGGCTACACCTTC. It encodes CASSFTDRAVGYTF.

J is TRBJ1-4 and V is TRBV28; D possibly corresponds to TRBD1 (6 bases). Per germline, CDR1 MDHEN and CDR2 SYDVKM. The CDR3 runs 16 residues. V lost 8 bases and J 2 bases, leaving 18 bases between the germline ends. The CDR3 loop is CASYPQGTPTNEKLFF. The DNA for the CDR3 is TGTGCCAGCTACCCACAGGGAACTCCCACTAATGAAAAACTGTTTTTT.

The gene calls are TRBV20-1 and TRBJ1-5; maybe TRBD1 (6 bases). CDR1 and CDR2 (germline): DFQATT, SNEGSKA (reference sequence). This CDR3 comprises 11 residues. The V end was cut by 6 bases, the J end by 5 bases, with 8 bases between. Written as DNA, the CDR3 is TGCAGTGCGGCAGGGGATCAGCCCCAGCATTTT. This encodes CSAAGDQPQHF.

V usage is TRBV9 and J usage is TRBJ2-7; tentatively, D is TRBD1 or TRBD2 (5 bases each). This CDR3 comprises 15 residues. The germline V and J ends were trimmed by 0 bases and 7 bases, with 17 bases remaining between them. Germline V gene data show CDR1 as SGDLS and CDR2 as YYNGEE. CDR3 sequence: CASSVAPRDGFEQYF. The CDR3 DNA follows: TGTGCCAGCAGCGTAGCCCCCAGGGACGGTTTTGAGCAGTACTTC.

This clone has just one count. The V and J genes are TRBV30 and TRBJ1-4, with 8 positions matching TRBD1. This CDR3 is 12 amino acids long. V lost 1 base to trimming and J lost 11 bases; unmatched junction nucleotides: 3. CDR1 GTSNPN and CDR2 SVGIG come from the germline V gene (reference sequence). CDR3 loop: CAWSGTGSKLFF. The CDR3 DNA reads TGTGCCTGGAGTGGGACAGGGTCGAAACTGTTTTTT.

The gene calls are TRBV19 and TRBJ2-1, with 10 bases lining up with TRBD1. CDR1 is LNHDA, CDR2 SQIVND, per germline (reference sequence). This CDR3 is 15 amino acids long. J gave up 5 bases and V 5 bases, and 6 bases lay outside the gene matches. CDR3 DNA: TGTGCCAGTAGTCGACGGGACAGGGGTAACAATGAGCAGTTCTTC. Translating gives CASSRRDRGNNEQFF.

CDR3 in amino acids: CASSLVGTQYF. Here the CDR3 DNA reads TGTGCCAGCAGTTTAGTGGGTACGCAGTATTTT. The V call is TRBV12-3 or TRBV12-4, the J call TRBJ2-3, with D hard to call. CDR3 length: 11 amino acids. V lost 1 base and J lost 8, with 4 bases in between.

Concerning this clone itself: One end of the junction does not line up with germline, which may come from a read error. The genes are TRBV7-7 and TRBJ2-5; 7 nucleotides align to TRBD1. Germline loops: CDR1 SSHAT, CDR2 FNYEAQ (reference sequence). CDR3 length: 14 residues. The CDR3 sequence is CASSFGPGGETQYF. The CDR3 nucleotides are TGTGCTAGCAGCTTCGGTCCAGGGGGTGAGACCCAGTACTTC.

The gene calls are TRBV7-2 and TRBJ2-7, with TRBD1 matching over 10 bases. Germline V gene data show CDR1 as SGHTA and CDR2 as FQGNSA. The CDR3 sequence is 15 residues long. V lost 5 bases and J lost 7; bases outside the gene matches: 11. The CDR3 loop reads CASSPSGTGASEQYF. CDR3 in DNA: TGTGCCAGCAGCCCATCCGGGACAGGGGCCTCGGAGCAGTACTTC.

The genes are TRBV6-5 and TRBJ1-2; TRBD1 matches 8 bases. This CDR3 has 13 amino acids. The trim removed 6 bases at V and 7 bases at J, leaving 7 bases unmatched. Per germline, CDR1 MNHEY and CDR2 SVGAGI. CDR3 nucleotides: TGTGCCAGCAGACCCGGGACAGGACGTGGCTACACCTTC. It codes for CASRPGTGRGYTF.

The chain couples TRBV14 to TRBJ2-1; TRBD1 matches at 9 bases. The V gene end was trimmed by 2 bases and the J gene end by 6 bases; junction bases not matched to a gene: 8. The CDR3 is 16 residues long. Germline V gene data show CDR1 as SGHDN and CDR2 as FVKESK. Written as DNA, the CDR3 is TGTGCCAGCAGCCAAATTTGGACAGGGGTGAGCAATGAGCAGTTCTTC. Translation gives CASSQIWTGVSNEQFF.

The chain is built from TRBV7-2 and TRBJ2-5; 10 nucleotides align to TRBD2. CDR1 SGHTA and CDR2 FQGNSA come from the germline V gene. V shed 5 bases and J 2 bases; nucleotides not matched to a gene: 11. This CDR3 is 17 amino acids long. The CDR3 nucleotides read TGTGCCAGCAGCAAGAGCGGGGGGGCCGTTGTACAAGAGACCCAGTACTTC. Translating it yields CASSKSGGAVVQETQYF.

The rearrangement links TRBV6-5 to TRBJ2-7; D uncertain. This CDR3 has 13 residues. Trimming shortened V by 8 bases and J by 2 bases, and 13 bases separated the two germline ends. Germline values: CDR1 MNHEY, CDR2 SVGAGI. The CDR3 nucleotides are TGTGCCAGCGGCACCAATAGACCCTACGAGCAGTACTTC. It specifies CASGTNRPYEQYF.

The V and J genes are TRBV7-9 and TRBJ1-1, with a weak D call TRBD1 (5 bases). CDR1 and CDR2 (germline): SEHNR, FQNEAQ (reference sequence). V shed 0 bases and J shed 5 bases, with 13 bases lying between them. CDR3 length: 15 residues. CDR3 bases: TGTGCCAGCAGCTTAGCGGGGGTTGATCGGACTGAAGCTTTCTTT. This sequence encodes CASSLAGVDRTEAFF.